This T cell receptor beta chain was sequenced for a study of blood T cell repertoires in COVID-19 (TCRdb year 2020). Some background on the complete study: Collaborator samples came from the United States, Italy and Spain and covered acute and convalescent phases of COVID-19. The prospective study material was composed of cDNA or gDNA derived from T cells, B-cell-depleted T cells, or PBMCs. Deeply sampled blood TCRbeta repertoires from subjects exposed to, actively infected with, or recovered from COVID-19 were included in the dataset. The repertoires were made available in a free public database intended to serve as a resource for research on the immune response to SARS-CoV-2. The samples were drawn from two sources: the first 160 participants of the ongoing ImmuneRACE study, and 1,200 or so subjects contributed by 6 global collaborators. Nearly every sample came with metadata listing a de-identified subject ID, COVID-19 status, age in years and sex. Where available, HLA class I and class II types were obtained from metadata supplied by the sample provider rather than from assay-based typing.

Collaborating institutions collected whole blood in K2EDTA tubes following their own protocols. For TCRbeta analysis, collaborator samples were shipped as frozen whole blood, as isolated PBMCs, or as DNA extracted from either sample type. Overall study results and their limits: How much clinical and demographic metadata was included differed by source and by participant, and the metadata was provided uncurated.

The immunoSEQ Assay, a bias-controlled multiplex PCR, was used to amplify TCRbeta CDR3 regions from genomic DNA. The source study handled its data this way. Nucleated cell counts per sample were estimated from amplification of reference gene primers within the assay. To quantify the absolute abundance of each unique TCRbeta CDR3 rearrangement, sequence reads were collapsed and filtered. Productive Simpson clonality was computed per sample as the square root of Simpson's diversity index over productive rearrangements. Here the immuneACCESS table is served through TCRdb, limited to in-frame sequences with V and J called. Missing clones are a known gap in these copies; in checked studies unresolved V genes cover under half, and the rest lacks a known reason. V and J calls and clone size are as listed in that table; D and trimming were resolved from the DNA. The sample data list roughly 80,000 clones, and roughly 73% of these were observed just once. The top ten clonotypes cover less than 10% of the sample.

Note on this clone: The antigen it recognizes is unknown. No base quality information exists; no much larger clone differs at one position.

From the germline V gene (reference sequence), CDR1 is LNHDA and CDR2 is SQIVND. The CDR3, from cysteine to phenylalanine, totals 15 residues. Only the CDR3 part of the read is kept: 45 bases, read in frame from the first base. V loses 1 base at its end and J loses 4 bases; junction bases beyond the gene matches: 6. The V gene is TRBV19 and the J gene is TRBJ1-2; TRBD1 aligns with 7 central bases. The source material was peripheral blood. This clonotype was obtained from a human donor in a cohort sampled during active COVID-19. The DNA reads TGTGCCAGTAGTATAGCCCCGACAGGGACCTATGGCTACACCTTC. This sequence encodes CASSIAPTGTYGYTF.